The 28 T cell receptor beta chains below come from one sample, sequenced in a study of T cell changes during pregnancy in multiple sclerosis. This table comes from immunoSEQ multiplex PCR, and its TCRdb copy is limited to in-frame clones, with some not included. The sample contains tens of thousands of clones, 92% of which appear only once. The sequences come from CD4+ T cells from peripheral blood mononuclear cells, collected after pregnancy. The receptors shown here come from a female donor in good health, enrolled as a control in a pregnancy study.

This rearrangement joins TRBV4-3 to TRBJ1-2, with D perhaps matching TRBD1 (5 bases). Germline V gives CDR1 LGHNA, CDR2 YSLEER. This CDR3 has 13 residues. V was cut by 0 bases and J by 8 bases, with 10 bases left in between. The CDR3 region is CASSQDRVGGYTF. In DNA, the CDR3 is TGCGCCAGCAGCCAAGACAGGGTCGGAGGCTACACCTTC.

The DNA of the CDR3 is TGTGCCAGCACTAGCCCGGGCACAGATACGCAGTATTTT. Protein sequence: CASTSPGTDTQYF. This chain joins TRBV6-5 and TRBJ2-3; D perhaps matches TRBD2 (5 bases). The CDR3 contains 13 residues. With 7 bases removed from V and 1 base from J, the gap between germline ends came to 9 bases. CDR1 is MNHEY, CDR2 SVGAGI, per germline.

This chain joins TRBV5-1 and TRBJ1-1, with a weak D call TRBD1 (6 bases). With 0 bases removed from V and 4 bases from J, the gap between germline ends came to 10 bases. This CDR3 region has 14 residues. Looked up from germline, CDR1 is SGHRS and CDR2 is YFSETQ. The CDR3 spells CASSLDRVGTEAFF. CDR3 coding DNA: TGCGCCAGCAGCTTGGACAGGGTAGGCACTGAAGCTTTCTTT.

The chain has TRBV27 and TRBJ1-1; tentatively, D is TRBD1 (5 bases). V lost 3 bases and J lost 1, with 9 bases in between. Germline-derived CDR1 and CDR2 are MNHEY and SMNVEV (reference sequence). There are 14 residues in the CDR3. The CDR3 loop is CASSFRGANTEAFF. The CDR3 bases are TGTGCCAGCAGTTTTCGCGGGGCGAACACTGAAGCTTTCTTT.

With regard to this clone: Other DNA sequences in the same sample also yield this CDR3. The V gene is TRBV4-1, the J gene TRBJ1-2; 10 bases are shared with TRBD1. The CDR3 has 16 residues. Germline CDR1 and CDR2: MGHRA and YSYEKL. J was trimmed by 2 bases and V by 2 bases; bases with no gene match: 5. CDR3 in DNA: TGCGCCAGCAGCCAATTCCTGGGACAGGGGAACTATGGCTACACCTTC. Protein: CASSQFLGQGNYGYTF.

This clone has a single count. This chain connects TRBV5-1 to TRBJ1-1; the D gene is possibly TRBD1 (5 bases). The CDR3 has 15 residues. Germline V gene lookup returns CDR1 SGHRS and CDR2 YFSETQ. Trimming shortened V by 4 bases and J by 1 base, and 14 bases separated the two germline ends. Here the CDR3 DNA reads TGCGCCAGCAGCCCCCGCACGGACAAGAACACTGAAGCTTTCTTT. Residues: CASSPRTDKNTEAFF.

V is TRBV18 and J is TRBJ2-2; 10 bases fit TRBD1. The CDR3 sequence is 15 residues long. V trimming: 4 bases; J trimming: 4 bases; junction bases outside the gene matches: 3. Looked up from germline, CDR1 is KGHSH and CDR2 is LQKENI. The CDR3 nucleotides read TGTGCCAGCTCACTGGACAGGGGGGCCACCGGGGAGCTGTTTTTT. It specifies CASSLDRGATGELFF.

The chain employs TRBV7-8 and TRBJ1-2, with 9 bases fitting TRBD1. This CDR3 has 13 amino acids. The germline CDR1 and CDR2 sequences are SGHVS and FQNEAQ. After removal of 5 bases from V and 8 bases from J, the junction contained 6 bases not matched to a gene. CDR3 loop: CASSVDRGYGYTF. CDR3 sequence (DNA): TGTGCCAGCAGCGTCGACAGGGGGTACGGCTACACCTTC.

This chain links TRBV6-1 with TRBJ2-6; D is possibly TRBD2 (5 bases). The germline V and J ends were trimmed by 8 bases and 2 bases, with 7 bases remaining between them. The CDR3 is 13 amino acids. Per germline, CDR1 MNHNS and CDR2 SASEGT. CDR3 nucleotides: TGTGCCAGCCGGGAACCTGGGGCCAACGTCCTGACTTTC. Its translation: CASREPGANVLTF.

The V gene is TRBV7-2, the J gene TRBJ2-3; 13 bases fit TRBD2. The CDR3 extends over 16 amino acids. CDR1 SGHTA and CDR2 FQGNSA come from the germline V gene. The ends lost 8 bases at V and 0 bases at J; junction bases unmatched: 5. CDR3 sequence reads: CASALAGGPSTDTQYF. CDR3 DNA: TGTGCCAGCGCACTAGCGGGGGGGCCTAGCACAGATACGCAGTATTTT.

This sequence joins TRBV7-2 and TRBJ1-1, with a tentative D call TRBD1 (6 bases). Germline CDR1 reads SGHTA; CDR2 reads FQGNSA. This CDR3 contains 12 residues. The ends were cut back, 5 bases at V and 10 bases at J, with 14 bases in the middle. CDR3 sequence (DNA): TGTGCCAGCAGCCCCGGACAGCACACAGCTTTCTTT. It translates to CASSPGQHTAFF.

CDR3 amino acids: CASSPSRGAGEKLFF. The CDR3 coding sequence is TGTGCCAGCAGCCCCTCTCGCGGGGCTGGAGAAAAACTGTTTTTT. The V call is TRBV6-6, the J call TRBJ1-4; D possibly corresponds to TRBD1 (5 bases). CDR1 is MNHNY and CDR2 is SVGAGI in the germline V gene (reference sequence). The CDR3 is 15 residues long. The V end was cut by 6 bases, the J end by 8 bases, with 19 bases between.

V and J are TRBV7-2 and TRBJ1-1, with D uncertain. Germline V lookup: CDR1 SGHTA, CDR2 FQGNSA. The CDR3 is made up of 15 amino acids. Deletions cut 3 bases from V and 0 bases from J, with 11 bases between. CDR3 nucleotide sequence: TGTGCCAGCAGCTTTCTCGGCGGGGTGAACACTGAAGCTTTCTTT. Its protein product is CASSFLGGVNTEAFF. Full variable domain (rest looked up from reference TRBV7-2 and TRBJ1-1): GAGVSQSPSNKVTEKGKDVELRCDPISGHTALYWYRQSLGQGLEFLIYFQGNSAPDKSGLPSDRFSAERTGGSVSTLTIQRTQQEDSAVYLCASSFLGGVNTEAFFGQGTRLTVV.

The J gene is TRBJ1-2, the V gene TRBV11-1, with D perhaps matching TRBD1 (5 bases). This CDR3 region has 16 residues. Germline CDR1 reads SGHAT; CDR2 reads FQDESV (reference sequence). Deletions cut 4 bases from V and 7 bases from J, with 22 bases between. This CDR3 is CASSSRSPWGEGGYTF. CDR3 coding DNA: TGTGCCAGCAGCTCCCGTTCACCGTGGGGCGAAGGTGGCTACACCTTC.

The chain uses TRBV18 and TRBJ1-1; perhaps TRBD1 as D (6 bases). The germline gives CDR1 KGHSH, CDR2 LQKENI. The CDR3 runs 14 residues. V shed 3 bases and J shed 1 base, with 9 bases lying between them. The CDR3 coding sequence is TGTGCCAGCTCACCGGGACAACAGAACACTGAAGCTTTCTTT. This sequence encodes CASSPGQQNTEAFF. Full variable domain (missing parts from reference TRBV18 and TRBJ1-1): NAGVMQNPRHLVRRRGQEARLRCSPMKGHSHVYWYRQLPEEGLKFMVYLQKENIIDESGMPKERFSAEFPKEGPSILRIQQVVRGDSAAYFCASSPGQQNTEAFFGQGTRLTVV.

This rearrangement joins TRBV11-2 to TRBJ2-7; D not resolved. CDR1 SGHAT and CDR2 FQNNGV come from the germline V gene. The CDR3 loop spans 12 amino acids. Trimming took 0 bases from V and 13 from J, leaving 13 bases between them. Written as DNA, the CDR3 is TGTGCCAGCAGCTTAGAGGTTCAGAATATCTACTTC. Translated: CASSLEVQNIYF.

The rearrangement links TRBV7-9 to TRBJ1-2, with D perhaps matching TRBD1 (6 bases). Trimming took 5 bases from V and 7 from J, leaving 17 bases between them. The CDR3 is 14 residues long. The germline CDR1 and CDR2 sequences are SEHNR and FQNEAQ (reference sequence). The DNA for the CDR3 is TGTGCCAGCAGCCCGACAGGATGGCTATTTGGCTACACCTTC. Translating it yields CASSPTGWLFGYTF. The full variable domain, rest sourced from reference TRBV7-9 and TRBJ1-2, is DTGVSQNPRHKITKRGQNVTFRCDPISEHNRLYWYRQTLGQGPEFLTYFQNEAQLEKSRLLSDRFSAERPKGSFSTLEIQRTEQGDSAMYLCASSPTGWLFGYTFGSGTRLTVV.

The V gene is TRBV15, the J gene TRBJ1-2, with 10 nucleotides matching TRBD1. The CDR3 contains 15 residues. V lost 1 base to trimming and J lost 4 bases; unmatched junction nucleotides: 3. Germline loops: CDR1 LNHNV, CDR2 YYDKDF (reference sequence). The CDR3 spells CATSRVRQGAYGYTF. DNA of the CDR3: TGTGCCACCAGCAGAGTACGACAGGGGGCCTATGGCTACACCTTC.

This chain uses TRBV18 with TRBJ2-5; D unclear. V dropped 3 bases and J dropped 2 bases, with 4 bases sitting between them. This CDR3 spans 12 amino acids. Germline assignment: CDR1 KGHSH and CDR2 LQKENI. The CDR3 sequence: CASSPMQETQYF. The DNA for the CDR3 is TGTGCCAGCTCACCTATGCAAGAGACCCAGTACTTC.

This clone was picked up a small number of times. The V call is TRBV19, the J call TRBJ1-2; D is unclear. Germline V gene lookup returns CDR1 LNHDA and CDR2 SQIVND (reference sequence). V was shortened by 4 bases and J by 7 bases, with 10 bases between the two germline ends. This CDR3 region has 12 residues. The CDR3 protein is CASSTGTFGYTF. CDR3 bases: TGTGCCAGTAGTACAGGAACGTTTGGCTACACCTTC.

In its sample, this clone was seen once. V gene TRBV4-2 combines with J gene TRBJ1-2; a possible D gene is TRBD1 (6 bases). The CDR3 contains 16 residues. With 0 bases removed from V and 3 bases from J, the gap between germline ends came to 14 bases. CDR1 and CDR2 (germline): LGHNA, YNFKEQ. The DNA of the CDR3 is TGTGCCAGCAGCCAAGATCGGGCAGGGGCTTACTATGGCTACACCTTC. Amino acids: CASSQDRAGAYYGYTF.

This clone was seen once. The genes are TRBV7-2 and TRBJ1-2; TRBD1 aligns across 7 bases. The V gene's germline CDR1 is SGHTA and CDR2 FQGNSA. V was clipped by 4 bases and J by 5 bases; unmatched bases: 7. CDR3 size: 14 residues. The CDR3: CASSSAPTGYGYTF. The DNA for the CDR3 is TGTGCCAGCAGCTCTGCCCCGACAGGGTATGGCTACACCTTC.

CDR3 nucleotides: TGTGCCAGTAGCCCGGACAGCGCCCGTTTCAGTACGGGGGAAAAACTGTTTTTT. Translation gives CASSPDSARFSTGEKLFF. The V call is TRBV19, the J call TRBJ1-4; maybe TRBD1 (6 bases). With 6 bases removed from V and 8 bases from J, the gap between germline ends came to 28 bases. The length of the CDR3 is 18 residues. Per the germline V gene, CDR1 is LNHDA and CDR2 is SQIVND (reference sequence).

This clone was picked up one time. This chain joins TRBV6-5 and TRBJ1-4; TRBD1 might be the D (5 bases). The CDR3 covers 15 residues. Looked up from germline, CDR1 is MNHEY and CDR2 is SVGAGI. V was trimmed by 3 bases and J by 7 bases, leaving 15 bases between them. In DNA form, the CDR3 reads TGTGCCAGCAGTTATGACGGGGGGAATAGTGAAAAACTGTTTTTT. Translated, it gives CASSYDGGNSEKLFF.

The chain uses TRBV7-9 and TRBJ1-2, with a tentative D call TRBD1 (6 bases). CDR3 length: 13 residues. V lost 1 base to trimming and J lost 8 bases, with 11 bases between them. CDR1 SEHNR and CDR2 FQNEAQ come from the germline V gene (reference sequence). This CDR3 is CASSLEGGDGYTF. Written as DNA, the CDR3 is TGTGCCAGCAGCTTAGAGGGGGGGGACGGCTACACCTTC.

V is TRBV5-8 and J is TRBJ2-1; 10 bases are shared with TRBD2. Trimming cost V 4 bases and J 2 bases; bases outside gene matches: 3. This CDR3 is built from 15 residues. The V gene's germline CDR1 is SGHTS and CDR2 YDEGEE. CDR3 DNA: TGTGCCAGCAGCGCCGGGACTAGCGCCTACAATGAGCAGTTCTTC. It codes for CASSAGTSAYNEQFF.

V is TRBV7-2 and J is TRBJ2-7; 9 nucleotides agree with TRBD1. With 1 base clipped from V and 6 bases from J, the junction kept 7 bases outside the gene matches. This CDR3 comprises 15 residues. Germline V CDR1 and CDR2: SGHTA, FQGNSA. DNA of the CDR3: TGTGCCAGCAGCTTAGGAGGACAGGGGAAACCCGAGCAGTACTTC. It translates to CASSLGGQGKPEQYF.

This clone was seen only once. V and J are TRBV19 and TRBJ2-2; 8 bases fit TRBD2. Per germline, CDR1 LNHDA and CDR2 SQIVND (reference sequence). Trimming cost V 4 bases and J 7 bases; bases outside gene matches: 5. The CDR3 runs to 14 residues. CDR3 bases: TGTGCCAGTAGTAGGGGGACTAGGAACGGGGAGCTGTTTTTT. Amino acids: CASSRGTRNGELFF.